What follows is one T cell receptor beta chain and its context. Its antigen is still unknown. Looked up from germline, CDR1 is SGHAT and CDR2 is FQNNGV. The CDR3 has 15 residues. V lost 5 bases, J lost 5 bases, and 16 bases lay in between. The sample comes from a study of cytomegalovirus exposure and HLA in healthy donors. Broader study findings: Most TCR sequences proved rare, with some public TCRs found in many donors.

Generated by immunoSEQ multiplex PCR, the TCRdb table keeps only in-frame clones and is missing some. Of under 200,000 clones listed, about 90% are singletons. J is TRBJ2-1 and V is TRBV11-2; perhaps TRBD2 as D (5 bases). Specimen: PBMCs. The receptor was derived from a man between 18 and 35 years old in good health and CMV-seropositive. The CDR3 nucleotides are TGTGCCAGCAGCCTCCTGGGCGGGTGGGACAATGAGCAGTTCTTC. The encoded protein is CASSLLGGWDNEQFF. Full variable domain (remainder filled in from reference TRBV11-2 and TRBJ2-1): EAGVAQSPRYKIIEKRQSVAFWCNPISGHATLYWYQQILGQGPKLLIQFQNNGVVDDSQLPKDRFSAERLKGVDSTLKIQPAKLEDSAVYLCASSLLGGWDNEQFFGPGTRLTVL.